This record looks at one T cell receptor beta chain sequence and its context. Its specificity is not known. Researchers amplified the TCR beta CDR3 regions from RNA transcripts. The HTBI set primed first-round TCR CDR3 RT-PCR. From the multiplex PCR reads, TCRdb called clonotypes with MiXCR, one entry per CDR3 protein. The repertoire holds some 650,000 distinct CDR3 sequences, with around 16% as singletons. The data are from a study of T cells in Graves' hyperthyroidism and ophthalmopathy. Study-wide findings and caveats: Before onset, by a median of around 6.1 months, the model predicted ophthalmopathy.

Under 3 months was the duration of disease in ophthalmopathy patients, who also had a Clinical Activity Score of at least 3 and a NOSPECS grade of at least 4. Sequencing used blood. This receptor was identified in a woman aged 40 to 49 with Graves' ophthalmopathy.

The CDR3 loop is CAIPGRGHVAQYF. The CDR3 bases are TGTGCCATCCCGGGCAGGGGGCATGTAGCGCAGTATTTT. The chain has TRBV9 and TRBJ2-3; 8 nucleotides line up with TRBD1. This CDR3 comprises 13 residues. Unmatched junction bases numbered 13, after V lost 9 bases and J lost 10 bases. The germline V gene encodes CDR1 SGDLS and CDR2 YYNGEE. Using reference TRBV9 and TRBJ2-3 for the parts outside the CDR3, the full variable domain is DSGVTQTPKHLITATGQRVTLRCSPRSGDLSVYWYQQSLDQGLQFLIQYYNGEERAKGNILERFSAQQFPDLHSELNLSSLELGDSALYFCAIPGRGHVAQYFGPGTRLTVL.